The 14 T cell receptor beta chains given below trace back to one sample, sequenced in a study of cytomegalovirus exposure and HLA in healthy donors. Both 60 Vbeta primers and 13 Jbeta primers went into the PCR. Using immunoSEQ multiplex PCR, the repertoire was profiled, and TCRdb retains in-frame clones only, with some absent. Of about 160,000 clones in the sample, 84% were seen once. Material for sequencing was PBMCs. These receptors all come from a boy younger than 10 in good health and CMV-seronegative.

V and J are TRBV7-6 and TRBJ2-1, with 8 bases lining up with TRBD2. The CDR3 is 13 amino acids. The ends lost 6 bases at V and 8 bases at J; junction bases unmatched: 6. The germline V gene encodes CDR1 SGHVS and CDR2 FNYEAQ. The CDR3 nucleotides are TGTGCCAGCAGTACGCCGGGGGGGGATGAGCAGTTCTTC. It is translated as CASSTPGGDEQFF.

The CDR3 protein is CASSNGVGGQGLSFF. As DNA, the CDR3 is TGTGCCAGTAGTAACGGCGTCGGGGGACAGGGCTTGTCTTTCTTT. This chain connects TRBV19 to TRBJ1-1; 9 nucleotides match TRBD1. The CDR3 runs to 15 residues. V was pared by 4 bases and J by 12 bases, with 15 bases of the junction left unmatched. Looked up from germline, CDR1 is LNHDA and CDR2 is SQIVND (reference sequence).

The gene calls are TRBV28 and TRBJ1-4, with TRBD1 matching over 11 bases. Per the germline V gene, CDR1 is MDHEN and CDR2 is SYDVKM. The CDR3 has 15 amino acids. V gave up 5 bases and J gave up 6 bases; unmatched junction bases: 5. CDR3 sequence: CASSPLDRGHEKLFF. As DNA, the CDR3 is TGTGCCAGCAGTCCGCTGGACAGGGGGCATGAAAAACTGTTTTTT. Together with reference TRBV28 and TRBJ1-4, the CDR3 gives the full variable domain: DVKVTQSSRYLVKRTGEKVFLECVQDMDHENMFWYRQDPGLGLRLIYFSYDVKMKEKGDIPEGYSVSREKKERFSLILESASTNQTSMYLCASSPLDRGHEKLFFGSGTQLSVL.

This clone has only a few counts. V and J are TRBV6-4 and TRBJ2-2; 11 positions match TRBD2. The ends lost 2 bases at V and 4 bases at J; junction bases unmatched: 0. The CDR3 is 15 residues long. Germline V lookup: CDR1 MRHNA, CDR2 SNTAGT. The CDR3 DNA reads as TGTGCCAGCAGTGACACTAGCGGGAGCACCGGGGAGCTGTTTTTT. This translates into CASSDTSGSTGELFF.

The chain employs TRBV5-1 and TRBJ2-5; D gene ambiguous. V was clipped by 2 bases and J by 1 base, with 6 bases between them. Germline CDR1 is SGHRS and CDR2 is YFSETQ. This CDR3 comprises 13 residues. The CDR3 bases are TGCGCCAGCAGCTTAGAGGTCCAAGAGACCCAGTACTTC. Translating it yields CASSLEVQETQYF.

This clone was counted a single time. V and J are TRBV19 and TRBJ2-7; no firm D call. The CDR3 runs to 14 residues. Germline-derived CDR1 and CDR2 are LNHDA and SQIVND (reference sequence). Trimming stripped 3 bases from V and 2 bases from J, with 11 bases between. The CDR3 here is CASSIRLSTYEQYF. CDR3 bases: TGTGCCAGTAGTATCCGTCTCAGTACCTACGAGCAGTACTTC.

The rearrangement joins TRBV9 to TRBJ2-5, with 8 positions matching TRBD2. The CDR3 runs 13 residues. V trimming: 3 bases; J trimming: 4 bases; junction bases outside the gene matches: 2. Germline V lookup: CDR1 SGDLS, CDR2 YYNGEE. CDR3 DNA sequence: TGTGCCAGCAGCGCCACTAGCGGAGAGACCCAGTACTTC. This encodes CASSATSGETQYF. Drawing the rest from reference TRBV9 and TRBJ2-5, the complete variable domain is DSGVTQTPKHLITATGQRVTLRCSPRSGDLSVYWYQQSLDQGLQFLIQYYNGEERAKGNILERFSAQQFPDLHSELNLSSLELGDSALYFCASSATSGETQYFGPGTRLLVL.

The CDR3 nucleotides are TGCAGCGTTGAAGATGGGGACAGGGTCTATGGCTACACCTTC. The encoded protein is CSVEDGDRVYGYTF. The gene calls are TRBV29-1 and TRBJ1-2, with TRBD1 matching 9 bases. In germline, CDR1 is SQVTM, CDR2 ANQGSEA. V was pared by 0 bases and J by 4 bases, with 3 bases of the junction left unmatched. The CDR3 has 14 amino acids.

This clone has more than one count but fewer than ten. The chain is built from TRBV6-5 and TRBJ1-1, with 11 bases matching TRBD1. Trimming took 6 bases from V and 4 from J; bases not matched to a gene: 7. Per germline, CDR1 MNHEY and CDR2 SVGAGI. The CDR3 is 15 amino acids. CDR3 residues: CASSRDRGKGTEAFF. The CDR3, as DNA: TGTGCCAGCAGCAGGGACAGGGGGAAAGGCACTGAAGCTTTCTTT.

A few counts support this clone. The rearrangement joins TRBV19 to TRBJ1-2, with D perhaps TRBD1 (6 bases). Between the trimmed V and J ends, which lost 7 bases and 4 bases, there was a span of 16 bases. Germline V lookup: CDR1 LNHDA, CDR2 SQIVND (reference sequence). This CDR3 has 14 residues. The CDR3 DNA is TGTGCCAGTACCCCGGGGGGGGCCGTCTATGGCTACACCTTC. This translates into CASTPGGAVYGYTF.

This chain connects TRBV29-1 to TRBJ2-1; 10 bases match TRBD2. The germline V gene has CDR1 SQVTM and CDR2 ANQGSEA. Trimming took 6 bases from V and 4 from J; bases not matched to a gene: 6. The CDR3 runs to 14 residues. This CDR3 is CSVVASGGYNEQFF. DNA for the CDR3: TGCAGCGTCGTCGCTAGCGGGGGTTACAATGAGCAGTTCTTC.

On this clone: The junction does not match germline at one end; this may be a read error. This chain's CDR3 is CSAISRRVVIW. In nucleotides, the CDR3 is TGCAGTGCTATTTCCAGGCGGGTGGTAATCTGG. This chain joins TRBV20-1 and TRBJ1-3; D is uncertain. Germline values: CDR1 DFQATT, CDR2 SNEGSKA (reference sequence). The CDR3 runs 11 residues.

The V call is TRBV19, the J call TRBJ2-7; 10 positions agree with TRBD2. The junction had 5 bases not matched to a gene; V was cut back by 8 bases and J by 1 base. The CDR3 covers 14 residues. Germline CDR1 LNHDA, CDR2 SQIVND (reference sequence). The CDR3 region has the DNA TGTGCCAGTGAGAGGACTAGCGGTTCCTACGAGCAGTACTTC. Encoded protein: CASERTSGSYEQYF.

The chain combines TRBV7-9 with TRBJ2-7, with 11 positions matching TRBD2. The CDR3 runs to 16 residues. Germline V gene data show CDR1 as SEHNR and CDR2 as FQNEAQ (reference sequence). V lost 4 bases to trimming and J lost 2 bases; unmatched junction nucleotides: 7. Written as DNA, the CDR3 is TGTGCCAGCAGCTCGCCCAAACTAGCGGGGGCCTACGAGCAGTACTTC. Amino acids: CASSSPKLAGAYEQYF. The complete variable domain, with remaining parts taken from reference TRBV7-9 and TRBJ2-7, reads DTGVSQNPRHKITKRGQNVTFRCDPISEHNRLYWYRQTLGQGPEFLTYFQNEAQLEKSRLLSDRFSAERPKGSFSTLEIQRTEQGDSAMYLCASSSPKLAGAYEQYFGPGTRLTVT.